This TCR beta chain stems from a study of glioma-infiltrating T cells. The CDR3 consists of 15 residues. After removal of 6 bases from V and 4 bases from J, the junction contained 11 bases not matched to a gene. CDR1 and CDR2 (germline): MNHEY, SVGAGI. Using RNA template, CDR3s of TCR alpha and beta were amplified with iRepertoire arm-PCR. Each CDR3 protein is one row after TCRdb ran MiXCR on the multiplex PCR reads. Of about 10,000 distinct CDR3 sequences listed, roughly 61% are singletons. Material for sequencing was glioma tissue, nonneoplastic brain tissue, or PBMCs (not recorded which). The J gene is TRBJ1-2, the V gene TRBV6-5; 7 bases line up with TRBD1. The sequence derives from a human donor with low-grade glioma or glioblastoma, undergoing nonglioma brain surgery, or in good health (not recorded which). CDR3 nucleotides: TGTGCCAGCAGGGACCCCAGGGGGGACCTCTATGGCTACACCTTC. This sequence encodes CASRDPRGDLYGYTF.